The 14 T cell receptor beta chains listed next were all sequenced from one sample in a study of blood T cell repertoires in COVID-19. TCRdb's copy holds only in-frame clones and misses some; the assay was immunoSEQ multiplex PCR. The sample has 250,000 to 300,000 clones; approximately 87% are singletons. The material sequenced was peripheral blood. The origin of the receptors is a man aged 55 to 69 who had recovered from COVID-19.

The gene calls are TRBV3-1 (or the pseudogene TRBV3-2) and TRBJ2-5, with 10 bases fitting TRBD2. The V gene's germline CDR1 is LGHDT and CDR2 YNNKEL (reference sequence). The CDR3 loop spans 16 amino acids. V lost 4 bases, J lost 1 base, and 6 bases stayed unmatched. CDR3 region: CASSPGLAETQETQYF. The CDR3 DNA follows: TGTGCCAGCAGCCCTGGACTAGCGGAGACCCAAGAGACCCAGTACTTC.

This sequence joins TRBV15 and TRBJ1-5, with 7 bases fitting TRBD1. The ends lost 6 bases at V and 1 base at J; junction bases unmatched: 6. This CDR3 spans 15 amino acids. The V gene's germline CDR1 is LNHNV and CDR2 YYDKDF (reference sequence). In nucleotides, the CDR3 is TGTGCCACCAGTACCGACAGGGTAAGCAATCAGCCCCAGCATTTT. Its protein product is CATSTDRVSNQPQHF.

The DNA for the CDR3 is TGTGCCAGAAGCGACGGGACTAGCGGGGGGGAAAGCTACAATGAGCAGTTCTTC. This sequence encodes CARSDGTSGGESYNEQFF. The chain employs TRBV5-3 and TRBJ2-1; 16 positions agree with TRBD2. TRBV5-3 is labeled an ORF, and its function is uncertain. This CDR3 spans 18 amino acids. Trimming took 4 bases from V and 3 from J; bases not matched to a gene: 7.

The chain is built from TRBV3-1 (or the pseudogene TRBV3-2) and TRBJ2-1; possibly TRBD2 for D (6 bases). The CDR3 covers 13 residues. Trimming pared 5 bases from V and 8 bases from J, leaving 13 bases between. Germline V gene lookup returns CDR1 LGHDT and CDR2 YNNKEL (reference sequence). This CDR3 is CASSKRLVHEQFF. CDR3 nucleotide sequence: TGTGCCAGCAGCAAGAGACTAGTCCATGAGCAGTTCTTC.

The V and J genes are TRBV10-2 and TRBJ2-5, with 7 bases identical to TRBD2. From germline, CDR1 is WSHSY and CDR2 SAAADI. The junction had 17 bases not matched to a gene; V was cut back by 3 bases and J by 4 bases. The CDR3 is 18 residues long. CDR3 amino acids: CASSDFVASGSPRETQYF. The CDR3 DNA is TGCGCCAGCAGTGATTTCGTGGCTAGCGGCAGCCCTCGAGAGACCCAGTACTTC.

The V gene is TRBV9, the J gene TRBJ2-3, with a tentative D call TRBD2 (5 bases). V was pared by 7 bases and J by 2 bases, with 14 bases between. The germline gives CDR1 SGDLS, CDR2 YYNGEE. CDR3 length equals 14 residues. DNA of the CDR3: TGTGCCAGCGCCCTCGGGGATCCCACAGATACGCAGTATTTT. It translates to CASALGDPTDTQYF.

This clone was counted a few times. The chain employs TRBV15 and TRBJ1-1; no clear D gene. CDR3 length: 19 residues. Germline CDR1 and CDR2: LNHNV and YYDKDF (reference sequence). Trimming took 0 bases from V and 4 from J, leaving 24 bases between them. Here the CDR3 DNA reads TGTGCCACCAGCAGAGATTCCCCGCGCCGCATCCGGAGAGGCACTGAAGCTTTCTTT. Protein product: CATSRDSPRRIRRGTEAFF.

J is TRBJ1-6 and V is TRBV2; tentative D call: TRBD1 (6 bases). In germline, CDR1 is SNHLY, CDR2 FYNNEI. Trimming cost V 6 bases and J 5 bases, with 14 bases left between them. The CDR3 runs to 15 residues. For the CDR3, the DNA is TGTGCCAGCAGGAGACAGGTCAACGATAATTCACCCCTCCACTTT. Translated: CASRRQVNDNSPLHF. The full variable domain, in which reference TRBV2 and TRBJ1-6 provide the parts outside the CDR3, is EPEVTQTPSHQVTQMGQEVILRCVPISNHLYFYWYRQILGQKVEFLVSFYNNEISEKSEIFDDQFSVERPDGSNFTLKIRSTKLEDSAMYFCASRRQVNDNSPLHFGNGTRLTVT.

The chain has TRBV3-1 (or the pseudogene TRBV3-2) and TRBJ1-2; the match to TRBD1 covers 7 bases. V was pared by 4 bases and J by 8 bases, with 7 bases of the junction left unmatched. From germline, CDR1 is LGHDT and CDR2 YNNKEL (reference sequence). This CDR3 contains 13 residues. The CDR3 nucleotides read TGTGCCAGCAGCCCTAGACAGGGAACAGGCTACACCTTC. Translation: CASSPRQGTGYTF.

This clone was detected a few times. The V and J genes are TRBV5-4 and TRBJ2-7; D gene unclear. The CDR3 consists of 12 residues. Trimming removed 0 bases from V and 3 bases from J, with 4 bases in between. CDR1 is SGHNT, CDR2 YYREEE, per germline (reference sequence). The CDR3 sequence is CASSLDGYEQYF. The CDR3, as DNA: TGTGCCAGCAGCTTGGACGGCTACGAGCAGTACTTC.

This clone has a handful of counts. V usage is TRBV28 and J usage is TRBJ1-1, with 10 positions matching TRBD1. The junction had 10 bases not matched to a gene; V was cut back by 6 bases and J by 6 bases. This CDR3 is built from 15 residues. CDR1 and CDR2 from the germline V gene are MDHEN and SYDVKM. CDR3 DNA sequence: TGTGCCAGCAGGACCCGGGACAGGGGTCGGGCTGAAGCTTTCTTT. This codes for CASRTRDRGRAEAFF.

The CDR3 nucleotides are TGTGCCAGCAGATTAGGGGGCACTGAAGCTTTCTTT. Translating it yields CASRLGGTEAFF. The V call is TRBV5-6, the J call TRBJ1-1, with a weak D call TRBD1 (6 bases). The CDR3 spans 12 residues. CDR1 is SGHDT and CDR2 is YYEEEE in the germline V gene. Between the trimmed V and J ends, which lost 5 bases and 4 bases, there was a span of 9 bases.

The chain joins TRBV2 to TRBJ2-7; 7 bases line up with TRBD1. Losses at the gene ends were 6 bases for V and 2 bases for J; bases not matched to a gene: 4. CDR1 SNHLY and CDR2 FYNNEI come from the germline V gene. This CDR3 is 13 amino acids long. CDR3 in amino acids: CASRAGQAYEQYF. DNA for the CDR3: TGTGCCAGCAGGGCCGGACAGGCCTACGAGCAGTACTTC.

V usage is TRBV7-6 and J usage is TRBJ2-2, with 7 positions matching TRBD2. Trimming at V came to 5 bases and at J to 0 bases, leaving 21 bases not matched to a gene. CDR1 and CDR2 (germline): SGHVS, FNYEAQ. CDR3 size: 21 residues. The CDR3 DNA reads TGTGCCAGCAGCGCACCTTTGTCGGTGCCCGGGACTACCTCGAACACCGGGGAGCTGTTTTTT. It yields the protein CASSAPLSVPGTTSNTGELFF.